One and the same sample provided the 11 T cell receptor beta chains below, sequenced in a study of T cells in Graves' hyperthyroidism and ophthalmopathy. RNA transcripts served as the template for amplifying TCR beta CDR3 regions. The study used the HTBI primer set for a first-round RT-PCR of the TCR CDR3. TCRdb analysed the multiplex PCR reads with MiXCR anew, one entry per CDR3 protein. The sample holds fewer than 450,000 distinct CDR3 sequences, 17% seen once. Sequencing was performed on blood. All receptors derive from a woman in her thirties with Graves' hyperthyroidism that later progressed to Graves' ophthalmopathy.

In its sample, this clonotype was seen a few times. The chain recombines TRBV19 with TRBJ2-1; D is possibly TRBD1 or TRBD2 (5 bases each). V gave up 7 bases and J gave up 0 bases, with 13 bases separating them. The germline V gene has CDR1 LNHDA and CDR2 SQIVND (reference sequence). This CDR3 region has 15 residues. As DNA, the CDR3 is TGTGCCAGTACCCTCACCGGGACCTCCTACAATGAGCAGTTCTTC. Its translation is CASTLTGTSYNEQFF.

There are many counts of this clonotype. Relative to the germline gene, one junction end is altered; a read error may explain this. The chain employs TRBV5-1 and TRBJ1-4; no clear D gene. CDR1 is SGHRS, CDR2 YFSETQ, per germline. The CDR3 consists of 13 residues. CDR3: CASSVTGMKKVFF. The CDR3 DNA follows: TGCGCCAGCAGCGTAACTGGAATGAAAAAAGTGTTTTTT. Combining the CDR3 with reference TRBV5-1 and TRBJ1-4 gives the whole variable domain KAGVTQTPRYLIKTRGQQVTLSCSPISGHRSVSWYQQTPGQGLQFLFEYFSETQRNKGNFPGRFSGRQFSNSRSEMNVSTLELGDSALYLCASSVTGMKKVFFGSGTQLSVL.

Note on this clonotype: A much larger clone differs from this one at a single base, so this may be a read error. The chain is built from TRBV30 and TRBJ1-2, with 11 bases identical to TRBD1. Per germline, CDR1 GTSNPN and CDR2 SVGIG (reference sequence). This CDR3 is 13 amino acids long. The CDR3 loop is CAWRDRGRYGCTF. CDR3 DNA sequence: TGTGCCTGGAGGGACAGGGGGCGTTATGGCTGCACCTTC. The full variable domain, its missing parts supplied by reference TRBV30 and TRBJ1-2, is SQTIHQWPATLVQPVGSPLSLECTVEGTSNPNLYWYRQAAGRGLQLLFYSVGIGQISSEVPQNLSASRPQDRQFILSSKKLLLSDSGFYLCAWRDRGRYGCTFGSGTRLTVV.

This clonotype showed up many times. The rearrangement links TRBV27 to TRBJ2-1; 11 nucleotides match TRBD2. The length of the CDR3 is 16 residues. Germline V gene lookup returns CDR1 MNHEY and CDR2 SMNVEV (reference sequence). V trimming: 2 bases; J trimming: 7 bases; junction bases outside the gene matches: 7. DNA of the CDR3: TGTGCCAGCAGTTTACTAGCGGGGGGCGTGGAGAATGAGCAGTTCTTC. It specifies CASSLLAGGVENEQFF.

This clonotype came up many times. This chain joins TRBV28 and TRBJ1-4; no clear D gene. This CDR3 is 16 amino acids long. V lost 7 bases, J lost 4 bases, and 19 bases lay in between. CDR1 and CDR2 (germline): MDHEN, SYDVKM. In nucleotides, the CDR3 is TGTGCCAGCATTCCCGGTCACGGACCGTTTAATGAAAAACTGTTTTTT. Protein product: CASIPGHGPFNEKLFF.

The chain has TRBV14 and TRBJ2-7; D is perhaps TRBD1 (5 bases). The CDR3 runs 14 residues. V lost 5 bases and J 5 bases, leaving 16 bases between the germline ends. Germline assignment: CDR1 SGHDN and CDR2 FVKESK. The CDR3 DNA reads as TGTGCCAGCAGCGGCAGGGTGTCTTCCCACGAGCAGTACTTC. Protein sequence: CASSGRVSSHEQYF.

A few counts support this clonotype. This chain uses TRBV6-1 with TRBJ1-1, with 9 positions matching TRBD1. The CDR3 covers 16 residues. The V gene's germline CDR1 is MNHNS and CDR2 SASEGT. Trimming took 5 bases from V and 7 from J; bases not matched to a gene: 14. Written as DNA, the CDR3 is TGTGCCAGCAGTTTCACTCCGGGACAGGGCCCCCATGAAGCTTTCTTT. Translated: CASSFTPGQGPHEAFF.

J is TRBJ1-1 and V is TRBV11-2; no clear D gene. The CDR3 spans 15 residues. Germline V lookup: CDR1 SGHAT, CDR2 FQNNGV. V was trimmed by 1 base and J by 2 bases, leaving 11 bases between them. For the CDR3, the DNA is TGTGCCAGCAGCTTAGGAGGCCCGCGAAACACTGAAGCTTTCTTT. This codes for CASSLGGPRNTEAFF.

This clonotype showed up many times. V is TRBV19 and J is TRBJ1-6, with 9 bases aligning to TRBD1. V shed 6 bases, J shed 8 bases, and the junction held 5 bases outside the gene matches. Germline lookup yields CDR1 LNHDA and CDR2 SQIVND (reference sequence). This CDR3 has 14 amino acids. The DNA of the CDR3 is TGTGCCAGTAGACTAACAGGGGGCCATTCACCCCTCCACTTT. It is translated as CASRLTGGHSPLHF.

Comments on this clonotype: Its ends do not fully match the called genes, so a read error is possible. The V gene is TRBV5-5, the J gene TRBJ2-3, with 13 bases lining up with TRBD2. Germline values: CDR1 SGHKS, CDR2 YYEKEE (reference sequence). The CDR3 is 17 amino acids. For the CDR3, the DNA is TGTGCCGGCAGCTTCCCCGGGACTAGCGGGGAAACAGATACGCAGTATTTT. Translating gives CAGSFPGTSGETDTQYF. The full variable domain, with the rest looked up from reference TRBV5-5 and TRBJ2-3, is DAGVTQSPTHLIKTRGQQVTLRCSPISGHKSVSWYQQVLGQGPQFIFQYYEKEERGRGNFPDRFSARQFPNYSSELNVNALLLGDSALYLCAGSFPGTSGETDTQYFGPGTRLTVL.

This clonotype was counted at least ten times. The V call is TRBV28, the J call TRBJ1-2; the match to TRBD1 covers 11 bases. J lost 8 bases, V lost 0 bases, and 11 bases had no gene match. CDR3 size: 17 residues. CDR1 and CDR2 from the germline V gene are MDHEN and SYDVKM. The CDR3 DNA is TGTGCCAGCAGTTTATGGGGCCCCGGACAGGGGGCCGGCGGCTACACCTTC. Its protein product is CASSLWGPGQGAGGYTF.